This T cell receptor (beta chain) was identified in a study of T cell clonality in common variable immunodeficiency. There are 15 residues in the CDR3. Trimming took 4 bases from V and 6 from J; bases not matched to a gene: 7. Germline CDR1 and CDR2: KGHSH and LQKENI. Assay used: immunoSEQ multiplex PCR; TCRdb lists only in-frame clones, some missing. This sample shows approximately 34,000 clones and no singletons; roughly 3.2% rests with the ten largest. Concerning this clone itself: The read halts 3 residues ahead of the CDR3 end, with the missing end drawn from the germline J gene.

Material: peripheral blood mononuclear cells. The chain has TRBV18 and TRBJ2-3; 10 nucleotides match TRBD1. The TCR was taken from a person aged 18 to 70 in good health. Here the CDR3 reads CASSRRDRGHDTQYF. CDR3 bases read: TGTGCCAGCTCACGCCGGGACAGGGGTCATGATACG. Full variable domain (missing parts from reference TRBV18 and TRBJ2-3): NAGVMQNPRHLVRRRGQEARLRCSPMKGHSHVYWYRQLPEEGLKFMVYLQKENIIDESGMPKERFSAEFPKEGPSILRIQQVVRGDSAAYFCASSRRDRGHDTQYFGPGTRLTVL.